These 28 T cell receptor beta chains were sequenced from one sample in a study of T cells in localized non-small cell lung cancer. Only in-frame clones appear in the TCRdb table, and some are missing; sequencing was by immunoSEQ multiplex PCR. The repertoire holds roughly 25,000 clones, with approximately 84% as singletons. The sample was PBMCs, taken before any cancer treatment. The receptors stem from a man between 40 and 70 years old with stage II lung adenocarcinoma.

CDR3 protein: CASSVAFADTQYF. The CDR3 DNA is TGTGCCAGCAGCGTAGCTTTCGCAGATACGCAGTATTTT. This chain connects TRBV9 to TRBJ2-3; D is unresolved. V lost 0 bases, J lost 4 bases, and 6 bases lay in between. The CDR3 is 13 amino acids. Germline-derived CDR1 and CDR2 are SGDLS and YYNGEE.

The chain is built from TRBV11-2 and TRBJ2-3; TRBD2 agrees at 8 bases. From germline, CDR1 is SGHAT and CDR2 FQNNGV. The CDR3 consists of 18 residues. After removal of 6 bases from V and 4 bases from J, the junction contained 18 bases not matched to a gene. The CDR3 here is CASRVIRVAGYSADTQYF. CDR3 DNA sequence: TGTGCCAGCAGAGTTATCCGGGTAGCGGGATATTCTGCAGATACGCAGTATTTT.

The chain has TRBV5-1 and TRBJ1-5; D unresolved. The CDR3 contains 14 residues. Germline V gives CDR1 SGHRS, CDR2 YFSETQ. Trimming removed 0 bases at V and 4 bases at J, with 8 bases between. The CDR3: CASSLGGTNQPQHF. The CDR3 DNA sequence: TGCGCCAGCAGCTTGGGGGGAACGAATCAGCCCCAGCATTTT.

V is TRBV30 and J is TRBJ2-3; either TRBD1 or TRBD2 may supply D (5 bases each). Germline loops: CDR1 GTSNPN, CDR2 SVGIG (reference sequence). The CDR3 runs 15 residues. V lost 4 bases and J 0 bases, leaving 14 bases between the germline ends. This chain's CDR3 is CAWTPGRFSTDTQYF. Here the CDR3 DNA reads TGTGCCTGGACCCCAGGGAGATTTAGCACAGATACGCAGTATTTT.

This clone has only one observation. The chain has TRBV25-1 and TRBJ2-1; perhaps TRBD1 as D (6 bases). CDR3 length: 13 residues. Germline-derived CDR1 and CDR2 are MGHDK and SYGVNS. V shed 5 bases and J shed 2 bases, with 7 bases lying between them. CDR3 amino acids: CASSRGTYNEQFF. The CDR3 DNA is TGTGCCAGCAGTAGGGGGACCTACAATGAGCAGTTCTTC. Variable domain in full (rest from reference TRBV25-1 and TRBJ2-1): EADIYQTPRYLVIGTGKKITLECSQTMGHDKMYWYQQDPGMELHLIHYSYGVNSTEKGDLSSESTVSRIRTEHFPLTLESARPSHTSQYLCASSRGTYNEQFFGPGTRLTVL.

The chain uses TRBV6-1 and TRBJ1-5; D is undetermined. The ends were cut back, 4 bases at V and 11 bases at J, with 18 bases in the middle. There are 14 residues in the CDR3. Germline V gene sequence: CDR1 MNHNS, CDR2 SASEGT. The CDR3 DNA follows: TGTGCCAGCAGTGGAGAAAGTTTCGTCGTGGCCCAGCATTTT. This sequence encodes CASSGESFVVAQHF.

The chain links TRBV6-1 to TRBJ1-6; 9 nucleotides match TRBD1. V trimming: 2 bases; J trimming: 8 bases; junction bases outside the gene matches: 4. Germline CDR1 is MNHNS and CDR2 is SASEGT. The CDR3 consists of 15 residues. Here the CDR3 reads CASSELGTGYSPLHF. CDR3 coding DNA: TGTGCCAGCAGTGAATTGGGGACAGGGTATTCACCCCTCCACTTT.

The chain employs TRBV6-1 and TRBJ1-1, with TRBD1 identical over 7 bases. The V gene's germline CDR1 is MNHNS and CDR2 SASEGT. V was clipped by 6 bases and J by 6 bases; unmatched bases: 10. This CDR3 is built from 14 residues. The CDR3 spells CASSPGNRGSEAFF. CDR3 DNA sequence: TGTGCCAGCAGCCCTGGGAACAGGGGCTCTGAAGCTTTCTTT.

V is TRBV5-4 and J is TRBJ1-1; 9 bases line up with TRBD1. The CDR3 spans 14 residues. The trim removed 5 bases at V and 5 bases at J, leaving 7 bases unmatched. CDR1 SGHNT and CDR2 YYREEE come from the germline V gene (reference sequence). In DNA form, the CDR3 reads TGTGCCAGCAGTATGACAGGGGGAGTGACTGAAGCTTTCTTT. It is translated as CASSMTGGVTEAFF.

V usage is TRBV7-2 and J usage is TRBJ1-2, with 7 nucleotides matching TRBD1. The V gene's germline CDR1 is SGHTA and CDR2 FQGNSA. CDR3 length: 14 residues. Trimming cost V 5 bases and J 7 bases; bases outside gene matches: 10. CDR3 in DNA: TGTGCCAGCAGCCCCCCGGGAGGGGGCATTGGCTACACCTTC. Protein: CASSPPGGGIGYTF.

This clone was recorded only once. CDR3 sequence: CASSLGSWGREKLFF. CDR3 sequence (DNA): TGTGCCAGCAGCTTAGGCAGCTGGGGGCGAGAAAAACTGTTTTTT. This chain joins TRBV7-2 and TRBJ1-4, with a possible D match to TRBD1 (6 bases). V was cut by 1 base and J by 8 bases, with 14 bases left in between. CDR1 is SGHTA and CDR2 is FQGNSA in the germline V gene. The CDR3 has 15 residues. Based on the CDR3 plus reference TRBV7-2 and TRBJ1-4, the full variable domain is GAGVSQSPSNKVTEKGKDVELRCDPISGHTALYWYRQSLGQGLEFLIYFQGNSAPDKSGLPSDRFSAERTGGSVSTLTIQRTQQEDSAVYLCASSLGSWGREKLFFGSGTQLSVL.

V gene TRBV5-1 combines with J gene TRBJ2-2, with D tentatively TRBD1 (5 bases). Germline assignment: CDR1 SGHRS and CDR2 YFSETQ. The CDR3 runs to 14 residues. Trimming took 3 bases from V and 0 from J, leaving 6 bases between them. This chain's CDR3 is CASSSDTNTGELFF. CDR3 nucleotides: TGCGCCAGCAGCTCGGACACGAACACCGGGGAGCTGTTTTTT.

The gene calls are TRBV11-3 and TRBJ2-5; D unresolved. Trimming took off 5 bases at V and 4 bases at J, with 11 bases between the two ends. The CDR3 totals 13 residues. Germline assignment: CDR1 SGHNT and CDR2 YENEEA. CDR3 region: CASSLNSRETQYF. As DNA, the CDR3 is TGTGCCAGCAGCCTCAATTCGCGAGAGACCCAGTACTTC.

This clone was counted only a few times. This chain links TRBV7-8 with TRBJ1-2, with 7 bases fitting TRBD1. The CDR3 contains 14 residues. In germline, CDR1 is SGHVS, CDR2 FQNEAQ. Trimming took 4 bases from V and 3 from J; bases not matched to a gene: 5. This chain's CDR3 is CASSSITGDYGYTF. The CDR3 DNA reads TGTGCCAGCAGCTCAATAACAGGGGACTATGGCTACACCTTC.

This clone was picked up a small number of times. The rearrangement uses TRBV18 and TRBJ1-4, with 8 bases lining up with TRBD1. This CDR3 contains 15 residues. The V gene's germline CDR1 is KGHSH and CDR2 LQKENI. J gave up 7 bases and V 2 bases, and 6 bases lay outside the gene matches. CDR3 sequence reads: CASSPYGQGTEKLFF. The CDR3 DNA is TGTGCCAGCTCACCATACGGACAGGGTACTGAAAAACTGTTTTTT.

The J gene is TRBJ1-2, the V gene TRBV5-1; D is uncertain. Germline-derived CDR1 and CDR2 are SGHRS and YFSETQ. This CDR3 contains 13 residues. Trimming stripped 4 bases from V and 7 bases from J, with 14 bases between. The CDR3 bases are TGCGCCAGCAGCGGGGAGGGTCGCGGTGGCTACACCTTC. Protein: CASSGEGRGGYTF.

The V gene is TRBV19, the J gene TRBJ2-7, with 10 bases matching TRBD2. Per the germline V gene, CDR1 is LNHDA and CDR2 is SQIVND (reference sequence). This CDR3 is 15 amino acids long. Trimming cost V 1 base and J 6 bases; bases outside gene matches: 6. The chain's CDR3 is CASSIASGSSGEQYF. CDR3 DNA: TGTGCCAGTAGTATAGCTAGCGGGAGCTCGGGCGAGCAGTACTTC.

This rearrangement joins TRBV2 to TRBJ1-2, with D possibly TRBD1 on 5 matching bases. V was pared by 5 bases and J by 8 bases, with 18 bases between. The CDR3 totals 14 residues. CDR1 is SNHLY, CDR2 FYNNEI, per germline. Here the CDR3 DNA reads TGTGCCAGCAGTCCGGGACTGACCTTGGGGGGCTACACCTTC. Translation: CASSPGLTLGGYTF.

The V gene is TRBV7-2, the J gene TRBJ2-3; D is possibly TRBD1 (5 bases). V was pared by 5 bases and J by 6 bases, with 9 bases between. In germline, CDR1 is SGHTA, CDR2 FQGNSA. The CDR3 runs 12 residues. The CDR3 region is CASSPGADTQYF. The CDR3 nucleotides are TGTGCCAGCAGCCCTGGGGCGGATACGCAGTATTTT.

This chain connects TRBV11-2 to TRBJ2-2, with D maybe TRBD1 (5 bases). This CDR3 region has 14 residues. Trimming removed 5 bases at V and 1 base at J, with 8 bases between. Germline-derived CDR1 and CDR2 are SGHAT and FQNNGV. The CDR3 sequence is CASSRQRNTGELFF. CDR3 sequence (DNA): TGTGCCAGCAGCCGACAGCGGAACACCGGGGAGCTGTTTTTT.

This clone was recorded a few times. This rearrangement joins TRBV11-3 to TRBJ2-7; weak D call: TRBD1 (6 bases). CDR3 length: 14 residues. Germline V gene lookup returns CDR1 SGHNT and CDR2 YENEEA. V was pared by 5 bases and J by 5 bases, with 16 bases between. The CDR3 DNA reads TGTGCCAGCAGCCCGCGACAGGATTTCCACGAGCAGTACTTC. Amino acid sequence: CASSPRQDFHEQYF.

The gene calls are TRBV28 and TRBJ1-1, with D unresolved. Germline V lookup: CDR1 MDHEN, CDR2 SYDVKM. Trimming took 5 bases from V and 3 from J, leaving 16 bases between them. This CDR3 region has 15 residues. CDR3 amino acids: CASSPTGSGDTEAFF. CDR3 bases: TGTGCCAGCAGTCCCACGGGATCCGGGGACACTGAAGCTTTCTTT.

The chain is built from TRBV5-5 and TRBJ2-7; D remains unclear. Germline V gives CDR1 SGHKS, CDR2 YYEKEE (reference sequence). The V and J ends lost 4 bases and 2 bases respectively, with 16 bases between them. The CDR3 contains 15 residues. The chain's CDR3 is CASSPEATKTYEQYF. CDR3 nucleotide sequence: TGTGCCAGCAGCCCCGAGGCGACAAAGACCTACGAGCAGTACTTC.

This chain connects TRBV5-1 to TRBJ2-7, with a tentative D call TRBD2 (5 bases). Germline CDR1 SGHRS, CDR2 YFSETQ. Trimming removed 1 base from V and 5 bases from J, with 13 bases in between. The CDR3 is 14 residues long. In DNA, the CDR3 is TGCGCCAGCAGCTTGCGGGGAACGGGCGACGAGCAGTACTTC. It yields the protein CASSLRGTGDEQYF.

J is TRBJ1-3 and V is TRBV5-6, with a possible D match to TRBD1 (5 bases). Trimming left V 5 bases short and J 1 base short, with 13 bases between. CDR3 size: 15 residues. Germline V lookup: CDR1 SGHDT, CDR2 YYEEEE. CDR3 sequence reads: CASSPGPLSGNTIYF. The CDR3 DNA reads TGTGCCAGCAGTCCGGGACCTCTTTCTGGAAACACCATATATTTT.

This chain uses TRBV4-1 with TRBJ2-7; 9 bases fit TRBD1. This CDR3 is built from 20 residues. Germline assignment: CDR1 MGHRA and CDR2 YSYEKL. J gave up 3 bases and V 1 base, and 19 bases lay outside the gene matches. CDR3 sequence reads: CASSQVASTGGSLLHYEQYF. CDR3 nucleotides: TGCGCCAGCAGCCAAGTGGCATCGACAGGGGGATCACTCTTGCACTACGAGCAGTACTTC.

The table lists this clone with a few counts. The V call is TRBV7-9, the J call TRBJ1-1; a possible D gene is TRBD1 (6 bases). The CDR3 is 18 amino acids. Trimming pared 4 bases from V and 4 bases from J, leaving 25 bases between. In germline, CDR1 is SEHNR, CDR2 FQNEAQ (reference sequence). Written as DNA, the CDR3 is TGTGCCAGCAGCTCGGACCTACAGGGAATAATAGTAGCCACTGAAGCTTTCTTT. Translating gives CASSSDLQGIIVATEAFF.

The V and J genes are TRBV28 and TRBJ2-3; TRBD1 agrees at 9 bases. Germline V lookup: CDR1 MDHEN, CDR2 SYDVKM. J lost 4 bases, V lost 4 bases, and 3 bases had no gene match. This CDR3 has 14 residues. CDR3 sequence reads: CASSSTGGADTQYF. CDR3 DNA sequence: TGTGCCAGCAGTTCCACAGGGGGCGCAGATACGCAGTATTTT. The entire variable domain, with the rest obtained from reference TRBV28 and TRBJ2-3, is as follows: DVKVTQSSRYLVKRTGEKVFLECVQDMDHENMFWYRQDPGLGLRLIYFSYDVKMKEKGDIPEGYSVSREKKERFSLILESASTNQTSMYLCASSSTGGADTQYFGPGTRLTVL.